The clone carrying this TCR beta chain was picked up one time. The data were taken from a study of shared clonotypes between healthy human individuals. Overall study context: Researchers drew samples from two women and three men aged 18 to 49. Researchers assigned three CD4 naive, three CD4 memory, two CD8 naive and one CD8 memory plate to each donor.

This CDR3 has 14 residues. Trimming cost V 2 bases and J 0 bases, with 8 bases left between them. The germline V gene encodes CDR1 SNHLY and CDR2 FYNNEI. Negatively enriched CD4+ T cells were divided by CD45RA into naive and memory. Authors' processing steps: For the immunoSEQ data, sequences were junction-only without quality scores, so filtering differed. Sequencing was performed with immunoSEQ multiplex PCR; in TCRdb, only in-frame clones are kept and a portion is missing. The V and J calls and clone size were taken over from that table, and D and trimming were inferred from the DNA. This sample has 2 million to 2.5 million clones, with nearly 97% found just once.

This clonotype originated in a man between 18 and 35 years old in good health. The V gene is TRBV2, the J gene TRBJ2-7; D not certain. The sequenced sample was naive CD4+ T cells sorted from blood. Specified subset: CD45RA+ positively selected. CDR3 loop: CASSERAVSYEQYF. The CDR3 DNA follows: TGTGCCAGCAGTGAAAGGGCGGTCTCCTACGAGCAGTACTTC. The complete variable domain, with remaining parts taken from reference TRBV2 and TRBJ2-7, reads EPEVTQTPSHQVTQMGQEVILRCVPISNHLYFYWYRQILGQKVEFLVSFYNNEISEKSEIFDDQFSVERPDGSNFTLKIRSTKLEDSAMYFCASSERAVSYEQYFGPGTRLTVT.